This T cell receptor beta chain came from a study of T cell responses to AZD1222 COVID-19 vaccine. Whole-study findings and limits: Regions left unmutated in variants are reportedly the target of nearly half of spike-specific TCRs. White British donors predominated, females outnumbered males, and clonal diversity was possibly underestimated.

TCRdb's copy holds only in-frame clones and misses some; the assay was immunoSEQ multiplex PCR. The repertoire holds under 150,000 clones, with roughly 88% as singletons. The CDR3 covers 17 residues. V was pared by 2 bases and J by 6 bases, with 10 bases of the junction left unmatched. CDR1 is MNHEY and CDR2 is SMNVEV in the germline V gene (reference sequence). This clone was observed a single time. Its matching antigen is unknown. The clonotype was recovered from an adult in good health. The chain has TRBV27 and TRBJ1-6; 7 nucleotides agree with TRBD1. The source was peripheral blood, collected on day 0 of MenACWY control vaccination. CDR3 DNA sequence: TGTGCCAGCAGTTTACGCATTGGGACAGCATCTAATTCACCCCTCCACTTT. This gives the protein CASSLRIGTASNSPLHF.